Each of the 4 T cell receptor beta chains below was sequenced from the same sample in a study of T cells in Graves' hyperthyroidism and ophthalmopathy. RNA transcripts were the template for amplifying TCR beta CDR3 regions. The study used the HTBI primer set for a first-round RT-PCR of the TCR CDR3. A single record per CDR3 protein comes from TCRdb applying MiXCR to the multiplex PCR reads. This sample carries some 560,000 distinct CDR3 sequences, about a sixth of them seen once, and the ten largest clones take about 7%. The sample consisted of blood. These receptors were obtained from a woman in her twenties or thirties with Graves' hyperthyroidism.

There are many counts of this clonotype. This chain connects TRBV20-1 to TRBJ2-1, with D possibly matching TRBD2 (5 bases). Germline V gene lookup returns CDR1 DFQATT and CDR2 SNEGSKA (reference sequence). Trimming removed 0 bases at V and 0 bases at J, with 15 bases between. The CDR3 is 17 residues long. The CDR3 region is CSARDGRGPSSYNEQFF. DNA for the CDR3: TGCAGTGCTAGAGATGGTCGGGGTCCAAGCTCCTACAATGAGCAGTTCTTC.

V and J are TRBV10-2 and TRBJ2-1; D possibly matches TRBD1 or TRBD2 (5 bases each). In germline, CDR1 is WSHSY, CDR2 SAAADI. This CDR3 comprises 15 residues. The V and J ends lost 10 bases and 3 bases respectively, with 19 bases between them. CDR3 nucleotide sequence: TGCGCCACCTTAATGCGGGCAGGGAACTACAATGAGCAGTTCTTC. It codes for CATLMRAGNYNEQFF.

This clonotype has a handful of counts. The chain couples TRBV28 to TRBJ2-5; D may correspond to TRBD1 or TRBD2 (6 bases each). The CDR3 sequence is 15 residues long. V lost 2 bases and J 5 bases, leaving 15 bases between the germline ends. CDR1 is MDHEN, CDR2 SYDVKM, per germline. DNA of the CDR3: TGTGCCAGCAGTTTAGGAGGGGGAGACGTGGAGACCCAGTACTTC. Amino acid sequence: CASSLGGGDVETQYF.

The chain joins TRBV2 to TRBJ2-7; 9 positions match TRBD1. Looked up from germline, CDR1 is SNHLY and CDR2 is FYNNEI. V dropped 4 bases and J dropped 9; count of bases not matched to a gene: 7. The CDR3 spans 13 residues. Here the CDR3 DNA reads TGTGCCAGCAGTGCGGACAGGGGTTTGTGGCAGTACTTC. Protein product: CASSADRGLWQYF.